The 8 T cell receptor beta chains listed next were all sequenced from one sample in a study of radiation and T cells in renal cell carcinoma. Measured with immunoSEQ multiplex PCR; TCRdb has only the in-frame clones, and not every one. The table has about 150,000 clones, roughly 89% seen once; the top ten hold over 10%. Time point defined: blood 2 weeks post-SBRT. Treatment noted: 15 Gy SBRT to primary tumor, nephrectomy 4 weeks later. The sequencing here drew on blood, taken from a patient whose treatment included radiotherapy and nephrectomy. The receptor set was obtained from a woman in her forties or fifties with renal cell carcinoma.

The rearrangement links TRBV15 to TRBJ2-5; TRBD1 matches at 8 bases. From germline, CDR1 is LNHNV and CDR2 YYDKDF (reference sequence). V dropped 4 bases and J dropped 3; count of bases not matched to a gene: 4. This CDR3 is built from 14 residues. DNA for the CDR3: TGTGCCACCAGCACTGGACAGGGTAAAGAGACCCAGTACTTC. Its translation: CATSTGQGKETQYF.

The rearrangement uses TRBV18 and TRBJ1-1, with a possible D match to TRBD1 (6 bases). Germline CDR1 and CDR2: KGHSH and LQKENI. The CDR3 has 15 amino acids. The ends were cut back, 2 bases at V and 1 base at J, with 11 bases in the middle. The CDR3 DNA is TGTGCCAGCTCACCAACGAAGGGGGAGAACACTGAAGCTTTCTTT. It translates to CASSPTKGENTEAFF.

CDR3 DNA sequence: TGTGCCAGCAGTTTAATTGGGACAGGCAACTACGAGCAGTACTTC. Its protein product is CASSLIGTGNYEQYF. This rearrangement joins TRBV28 to TRBJ2-7, with 8 bases matching TRBD1. Germline assignment: CDR1 MDHEN and CDR2 SYDVKM. There are 15 residues in the CDR3. After removal of 2 bases from V and 3 bases from J, the junction contained 6 bases not matched to a gene.

In this sample, this clone turned up once. The chain uses TRBV6-1 and TRBJ2-7; no clear D. Germline V gene data show CDR1 as MNHNS and CDR2 as SASEGT. V was trimmed by 1 base and J by 4 bases, leaving 14 bases between them. This CDR3 contains 15 residues. The CDR3 is CASSEGASPQYEQYF. Written as DNA, the CDR3 is TGTGCCAGCAGTGAAGGGGCCTCCCCCCAATACGAGCAGTACTTC.

The chain couples TRBV5-6 to TRBJ1-2, with a possible D match to TRBD1 (6 bases). V was trimmed by 1 base and J by 0 bases, leaving 10 bases between them. CDR3 length: 15 residues. Per germline, CDR1 SGHDT and CDR2 YYEEEE. The CDR3 spells CASSLLTGPNYGYTF. The CDR3, as DNA: TGTGCCAGCAGCTTGTTGACAGGACCTAACTATGGCTACACCTTC.

This chain links TRBV6-1 with TRBJ2-5; D perhaps matches TRBD1 (6 bases). Germline V lookup: CDR1 MNHNS, CDR2 SASEGT. Between the trimmed V and J ends, which lost 3 bases and 0 bases, there was a span of 17 bases. The length of the CDR3 is 17 residues. CDR3 bases: TGTGCCAGCAGTGAGTGGGAGAGCAGGGGCTACCAAGAGACCCAGTACTTC. Translated: CASSEWESRGYQETQYF.

This chain links TRBV13 with TRBJ1-5, with a possible D match to TRBD1 (5 bases). The CDR3 spans 15 residues. From germline, CDR1 is PRHDT and CDR2 FYEKMQ (reference sequence). V was cut by 0 bases and J by 0 bases, with 6 bases left in between. The CDR3 protein is CASSLGTDSNQPQHF. The CDR3, as DNA: TGTGCCAGCAGCTTAGGGACAGATAGCAATCAGCCCCAGCATTTT.

The chain has TRBV30 and TRBJ1-1, with TRBD1 as a possible D gene (6 bases). CDR3 size: 14 residues. Trimming took 2 bases from V and 3 from J, leaving 13 bases between them. From germline, CDR1 is GTSNPN and CDR2 SVGIG (reference sequence). For the CDR3, the DNA is TGTGCCTGGAGTAAAACAGGGATACACACTGAAGCTTTCTTT. Its protein product is CAWSKTGIHTEAFF.